This T cell receptor beta chain was sequenced in a study of T cell responses to AZD1222 COVID-19 vaccine (dated by TCRdb to 2020 to 2022). Looking at the study overall: TCR sequencing covered more than 230 trial participants: 207 given two doses of AZD1222 and 26 given two doses of MenACWY control vaccine. Enrollment into the trials was organized by age into subgroups of 18-55, 56-69 and 70-plus years, and those subgroups contained approximately 150, 30 and 60 TCR-sequenced participants, respectively. Overall results and qualifications from the work: After two AZD1222 doses, spike-specific TCR breadth and depth were significantly higher than at day 0 and than in MenACWY recipients. Only five or six AZD1222 recipients were SARS-CoV-2 seropositive at baseline, limiting conclusions about previously exposed vaccinees. Participants were mostly white British and included more females than males, and it was suggested by the authors that clonal diversity may have been underestimated. Reportedly, close to half of the unique spike-specific TCRs recognized epitopes lying outside the regions that are mutated in the B.1.351 and B.1.1.7 variants. The vaccine-associated CD4 TCRs covered the entire spike protein, and the dominant responses fell in regions 160-218 and 743-854. Because no day 14 peak-response samples were available, repertoires were characterized only after the peak T cell response. In the small 56-69-year group, the increase in depth fell short of significance, most likely because of low power.

The sample's time point label is to be understood as: about 28 days (+/-7) after the second vaccine dose. AZD1222 recipients given second doses at about 4 weeks or at about 12 weeks were pooled, since spike-specific TCR depth and breadth were not found to differ between the two schedules. Samples from vaccinated people were obtained from the UK trials COV001 and COV002, which included a single-blind randomized controlled phase 2/3 trial of AZD1222 (ChAdOx1 nCoV-19) in healthy adults. For TCRbeta chain sequencing, PBMC samples from trial participants were taken at day 0 and at day 28 after the second dose. The CDR3 regions of human TCRbeta chains were analyzed by immunosequencing. The original pipeline was this. TCRs in the repertoires were matched against a reference library of SARS-CoV-2-specific TCRs that had been generated with the MIRA antigen-specificity platform. Breadth meant the fraction of unique TCRs that were SARS-CoV-2-associated, whereas depth meant the fraction of total T cells that were SARS-CoV-2-associated. Using the MIRA data, each spike-specific TCR was assigned both to the spike region to which the TCR was reactive and to a CD4 or CD8 class. Log10-transformed breadth and depth values were compared by one-way ANOVA with Sidak's multiple comparisons tests. TCRdb retrieved this table from immuneACCESS and kept in-frame rearrangements only. Not all clones are present; in checked studies, unresolved V genes account for under half, and no reason is known for the remainder. The DNA gave D and trimming, while V, J and clone size come from that table. For this sample there are under 170,000 clones; roughly nine tenths appear just once. The top ten hold about 3.6% of the sample.

Notes on this clone: No antigen is known for it. The sample holds no much larger clone one base away, and base qualities are not on file.

V lost 2 bases and J lost 1 base; the stretch between them is 10 bases long. Sequences SGHRS (CDR1) and YFSETQ (CDR2) are obtained from the germline V gene. The CDR3 runs 16 residues from the cysteine to the phenylalanine. Only CDR3 DNA is held: 48 bases, read in frame from base 1. The sequencing here drew on peripheral blood, taken 28 days after the second AZD1222 dose. This chain joins TRBV5-1 to TRBJ2-6, with no confidently assigned D gene. The source of this sequence is an adult who received the AZD1222 COVID-19 vaccine. The DNA reads as follows: TGCGCCAGCAGCTTCGCCCTAGATTCTGGGGCCAACGTCCTGACTTTC. Its coded protein is CASSFALDSGANVLTF.